This TCR beta chain was identified in a study of shared T cell receptors in the human thymus. Sequenced by immunoSEQ multiplex PCR; TCRdb stores in-frame clones only, minus some. The table lists about 400,000 clones, roughly 94% of them singletons. The CDR3 extends over 15 amino acids. V lost 1 base and J 0 bases, leaving 7 bases between the germline ends. The germline gives CDR1 SGHTA, CDR2 FQGNSA. The sample was thymocytes. The chain is built from TRBV7-2 and TRBJ1-5; D not resolved. The TCR comes from a human donor. DNA of the CDR3: TGTGCCAGCAGCTTAGATGGGGTTAGCAATCAGCCCCAGCATTTT. It yields the protein CASSLDGVSNQPQHF.